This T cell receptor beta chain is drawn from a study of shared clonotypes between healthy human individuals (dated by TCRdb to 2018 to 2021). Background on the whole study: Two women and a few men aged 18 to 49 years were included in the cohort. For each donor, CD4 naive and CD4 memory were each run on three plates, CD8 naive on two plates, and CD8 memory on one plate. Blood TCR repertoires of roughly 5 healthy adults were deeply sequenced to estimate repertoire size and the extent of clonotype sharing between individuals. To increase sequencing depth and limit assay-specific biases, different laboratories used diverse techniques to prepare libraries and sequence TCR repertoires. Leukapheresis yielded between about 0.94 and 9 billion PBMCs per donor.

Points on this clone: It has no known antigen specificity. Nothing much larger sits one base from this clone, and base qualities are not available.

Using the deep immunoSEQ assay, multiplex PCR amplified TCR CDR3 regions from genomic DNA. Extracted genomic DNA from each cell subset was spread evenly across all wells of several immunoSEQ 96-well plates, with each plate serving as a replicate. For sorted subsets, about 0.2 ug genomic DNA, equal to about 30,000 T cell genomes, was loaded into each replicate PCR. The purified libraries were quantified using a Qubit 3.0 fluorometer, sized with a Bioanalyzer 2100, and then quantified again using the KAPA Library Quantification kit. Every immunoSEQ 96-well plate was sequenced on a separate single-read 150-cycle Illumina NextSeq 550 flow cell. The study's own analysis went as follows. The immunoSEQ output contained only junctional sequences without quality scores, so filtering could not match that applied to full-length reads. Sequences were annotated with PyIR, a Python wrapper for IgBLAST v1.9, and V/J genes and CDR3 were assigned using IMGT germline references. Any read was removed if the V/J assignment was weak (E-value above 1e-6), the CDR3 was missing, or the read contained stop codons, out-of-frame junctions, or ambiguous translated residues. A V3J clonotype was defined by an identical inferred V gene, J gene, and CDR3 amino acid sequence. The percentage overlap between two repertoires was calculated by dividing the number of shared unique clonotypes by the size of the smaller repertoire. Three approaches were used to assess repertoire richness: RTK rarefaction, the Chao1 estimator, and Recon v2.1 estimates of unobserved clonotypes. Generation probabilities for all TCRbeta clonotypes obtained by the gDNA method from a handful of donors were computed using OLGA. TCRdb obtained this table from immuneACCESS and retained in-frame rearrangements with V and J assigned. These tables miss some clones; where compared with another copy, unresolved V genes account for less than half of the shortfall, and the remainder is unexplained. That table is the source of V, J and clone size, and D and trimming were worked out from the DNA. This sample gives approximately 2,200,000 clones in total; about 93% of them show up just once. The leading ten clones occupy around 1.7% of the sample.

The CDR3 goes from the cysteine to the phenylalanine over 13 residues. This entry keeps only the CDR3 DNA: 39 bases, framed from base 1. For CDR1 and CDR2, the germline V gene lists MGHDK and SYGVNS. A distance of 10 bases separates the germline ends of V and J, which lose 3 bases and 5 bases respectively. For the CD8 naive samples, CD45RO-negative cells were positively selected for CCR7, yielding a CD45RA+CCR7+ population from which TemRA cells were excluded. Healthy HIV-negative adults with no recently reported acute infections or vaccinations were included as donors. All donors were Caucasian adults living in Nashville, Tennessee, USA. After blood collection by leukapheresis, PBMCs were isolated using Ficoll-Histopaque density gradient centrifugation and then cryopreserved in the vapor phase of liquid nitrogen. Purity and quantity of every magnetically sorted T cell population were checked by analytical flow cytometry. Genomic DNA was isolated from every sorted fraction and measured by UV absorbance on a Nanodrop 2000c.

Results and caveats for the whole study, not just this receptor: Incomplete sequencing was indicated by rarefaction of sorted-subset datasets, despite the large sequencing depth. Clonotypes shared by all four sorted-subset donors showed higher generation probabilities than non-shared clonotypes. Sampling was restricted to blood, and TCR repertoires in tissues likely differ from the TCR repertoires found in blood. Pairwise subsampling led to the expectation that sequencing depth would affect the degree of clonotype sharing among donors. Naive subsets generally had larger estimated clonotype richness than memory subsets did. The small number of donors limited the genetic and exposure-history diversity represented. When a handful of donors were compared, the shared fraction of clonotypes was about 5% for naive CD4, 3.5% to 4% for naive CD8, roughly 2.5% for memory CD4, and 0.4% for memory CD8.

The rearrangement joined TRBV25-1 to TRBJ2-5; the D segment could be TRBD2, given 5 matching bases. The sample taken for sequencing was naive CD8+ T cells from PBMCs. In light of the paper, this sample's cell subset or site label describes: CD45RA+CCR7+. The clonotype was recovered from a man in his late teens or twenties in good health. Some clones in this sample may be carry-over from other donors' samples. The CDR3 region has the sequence CASSEGDLETQYF. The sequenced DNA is TGTGCCAGCAGTGAGGGAGACTTGGAGACCCAGTACTTC.